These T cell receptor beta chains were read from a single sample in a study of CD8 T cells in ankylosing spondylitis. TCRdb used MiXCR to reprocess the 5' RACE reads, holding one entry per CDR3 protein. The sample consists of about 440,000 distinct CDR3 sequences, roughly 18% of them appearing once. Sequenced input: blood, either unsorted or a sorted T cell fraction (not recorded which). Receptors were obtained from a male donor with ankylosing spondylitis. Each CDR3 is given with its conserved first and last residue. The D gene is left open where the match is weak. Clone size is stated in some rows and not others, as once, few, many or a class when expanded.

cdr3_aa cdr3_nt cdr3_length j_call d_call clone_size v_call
CSVVVELAKNIQYF TGCAGCGTTGTAGTAGAGTTAGCCAAAAACATTCAGTACTTC 14 TRBJ2-4 NA NA TRBV29-1
CASSQGPSGSYEQYF TGCGCCAGCAGCCAAGGTCCTAGCGGCTCCTACGAGCAGTACTTC 15 TRBJ2-7 TRBD2 many TRBV4-1
CASSLLGLAQETQYF TGTGCCAGCAGTTTACTTGGACTAGCACAAGAGACCCAGTACTTC 15 TRBJ2-5 TRBD2 NA TRBV28
CASSKSSGTGWTEAFF TGTGCCAGCAGCAAATCATCCGGGACAGGGTGGACTGAAGCTTTCTTT 16 TRBJ1-1 TRBD1 many TRBV12-3/TRBV12-4
CSVVGQGGWADTQYF TGCAGCGTTGTTGGACAGGGTGGTTGGGCAGATACGCAGTATTTT 15 TRBJ2-3 TRBD1 NA TRBV29-1
CASSSPVQQYSNQPQHF TGCGCCAGCAGTTCCCCCGTACAGCAGTATAGCAATCAGCCCCAGCATTTT 17 TRBJ1-5 NA NA TRBV10-2
CASTRVTGFDGYTF TGTGCCAGCACCCGGGTGACAGGGTTCGATGGCTACACCTTC 14 TRBJ1-2 TRBD1 few TRBV12-3/TRBV12-4
CSASETGTDTQYF TGCAGTGCCTCGGAGACAGGCACAGATACGCAGTATTTT 13 TRBJ2-3 NA many TRBV20-1
CASSIVSGTAPGYGYTF TGTGCCAGTAGTATAGTATCGGGGACAGCCCCGGGGTATGGCTACACCTTC 17 TRBJ1-2 TRBD1 NA TRBV19
CASRRPGQNTEAFF TGTGCCAGCAGGAGACCTGGACAGAACACTGAAGCTTTCTTT 14 TRBJ1-1 NA NA TRBV3-1
CSAPVGEAFF TGCAGTGCCCCCGTTGGGGAAGCTTTCTTT 10 TRBJ1-1 NA NA TRBV20-1
CSVEFRQDSYEQYF TGCAGCGTTGAATTCCGCCAGGACTCCTACGAGCAGTACTTC 14 TRBJ2-7 NA NA TRBV29-1
CASSGQGTIAYEQYF TGTGCCAGCAGTGGACAGGGGACTATCGCCTACGAGCAGTACTTC 15 TRBJ2-7 TRBD1 NA TRBV12-3/TRBV12-4
CASQREPYNEQFF TGTGCCAGCCAGCGGGAGCCCTACAATGAGCAGTTCTTC 13 TRBJ2-1 TRBD2 NA TRBV3-1
CASSYSQGNEQYF TGTGCCAGCAGTTACTCACAGGGCAACGAGCAGTACTTC 13 TRBJ2-7 NA NA TRBV6-6
CSANNAGSDIQYF TGCAGTGCTAATAATGCAGGGAGTGACATTCAGTACTTC 13 TRBJ2-4 NA few TRBV20-1
CASSKFYTGGEGRQNTEAFF TGTGCCAGCAGCAAATTTTATACAGGGGGCGAGGGGAGACAGAACACTGAAGCTTTCTTT 20 TRBJ1-1 NA few TRBV21-1
CASTLQGEKLFF TGTGCCAGCACACTACAGGGAGAAAAACTGTTTTTT 12 TRBJ1-4 NA many TRBV12-3/TRBV12-4
CASSSTLLGTDTQYF TGTGCCAGCAGCTCCACCTTATTGGGCACAGATACGCAGTATTTT 15 TRBJ2-3 NA NA TRBV7-3
CASSLVEQYSQPQHF TGTGCCAGCAGTTTGGTGGAACAGTATAGTCAGCCCCAGCATTTT 15 TRBJ1-5 NA few TRBV28
CSAPPGGKNTEAFF TGCAGTGCTCCGCCGGGGGGAAAGAACACTGAAGCTTTCTTT 14 TRBJ1-1 NA NA TRBV20-1
CASSDSGGDEKLFF TGTGCCAGCAGCGACTCAGGGGGGGATGAAAAACTGTTTTTT 14 TRBJ1-4 TRBD1 few TRBV3-1
CASSQLPENTEAFF TGTGCCAGCAGCCAACTCCCAGAGAACACTGAAGCTTTCTTT 14 TRBJ1-1 NA NA TRBV3-1
CASTTLAGGPDTQYF TGTGCCAGCACCACCTTAGCGGGGGGGCCAGATACGCAGTATTTT 15 TRBJ2-3 TRBD2 once TRBV10-3
CASSYGTEAFF TGTGCCAGCAGTTACGGGACTGAAGCTTTCTTT 11 TRBJ1-1 NA few TRBV6-6
CASSPPGAGGGYNEQFF TGTGCCAGCAGCCCTCCCGGGGCGGGAGGGGGGTACAATGAGCAGTTCTTC 17 TRBJ2-1 TRBD2 few TRBV11-1
CASSLKDRDLAEQYF TGTGCCAGCAGCCTTAAGGACAGGGACCTGGCCGAGCAGTACTTC 15 TRBJ2-7 TRBD1 NA TRBV5-5
CASSPELAGTGELFF TGTGCCAGCTCACCAGAACTAGCAGGGACCGGGGAGCTGTTTTTT 15 TRBJ2-2 NA NA TRBV18
CASSGPPTDTQYF TGTGCCAGCAGTGGCCCGCCCACAGATACGCAGTATTTT 13 TRBJ2-3 NA NA TRBV28
CASSPPDVYYEQYF TGCGCCAGCAGCCCCCCCGACGTTTACTACGAGCAGTACTTC 14 TRBJ2-7 NA NA TRBV5-1
CSAVDQVKAFF TGCAGTGCTGTAGACCAAGTGAAAGCTTTCTTT 11 TRBJ1-1 NA NA TRBV20-1
CASSRAAGFGDEQYF TGCGCCAGCAGCCGGGCAGCTGGGTTCGGGGACGAGCAGTACTTC 15 TRBJ2-7 NA NA TRBV5-1
CSVDRGGETQYF TGCAGCGTCGACAGGGGAGGGGAGACCCAGTACTTC 12 TRBJ2-5 NA many TRBV29-1
CASSLRKGGHSPLHF TGTGCCAGCAGTTTGAGGAAGGGGGGGCATTCACCCCTCCACTTT 15 TRBJ1-6 NA NA TRBV12-3/TRBV12-4
CASSYERGLITDTQYF TGTGCCAGCAGCTACGAGCGGGGTTTAATCACAGATACGCAGTATTTT 16 TRBJ2-3 TRBD2 NA TRBV3-1
CSGSRMGGTQGEQFF TGCAGTGGATCACGGATGGGCGGAACTCAGGGGGAGCAGTTCTTC 15 TRBJ2-1 NA NA TRBV20-1
CASSALASDTQYF TGTGCCAGCAGTGCATTAGCTTCAGATACGCAGTATTTT 13 TRBJ2-3 NA NA TRBV2
CASSHRGGRTGDPNEQFF TGTGCCAGCAGCCATAGGGGAGGGAGGACAGGGGACCCAAATGAGCAGTTCTTC 18 TRBJ2-1 TRBD1 few TRBV11-1
CASSTGRLQETQYF TGTGCCAGCAGCACGGGACGGCTCCAAGAGACCCAGTACTTC 14 TRBJ2-5 NA few TRBV7-9
CASSQDLGTSGSGKQYF TGCGCCAGCAGCCAAGATTTGGGTACTAGCGGGAGTGGTAAGCAGTACTTC 17 TRBJ2-7 TRBD2 NA TRBV4-3
CASSFDKGEQFF TGTGCCAGCAGTTTCGACAAGGGGGAGCAGTTCTTC 12 TRBJ2-1 NA NA TRBV28
CASSLEGLVFFSDTQYF TGCGCCAGCAGCCTTGAAGGACTAGTTTTTTTTTCAGATACGCAGTATTTT 17 TRBJ2-3 TRBD2 few TRBV5-1
CASSYSIAPSSYNEQFF TGTGCCAGCAGTTACTCGATAGCGCCGAGCTCCTACAATGAGCAGTTCTTC 17 TRBJ2-1 NA many TRBV6-5
CSASHRDRGAGELFF TGCAGTGCTAGCCACCGGGACAGGGGGGCCGGGGAGCTGTTTTTT 15 TRBJ2-2 TRBD1 few TRBV20-1
CATSDREHNSPLHF TGTGCCACCTCGGACCGTGAACATAATTCACCCCTCCACTTT 14 TRBJ1-6 NA few TRBV12-3/TRBV12-4
CASSRDALNSFYGYTF TGCGCCAGCAGCCGAGACGCCTTAAACTCCTTCTATGGCTACACCTTC 16 TRBJ1-2 NA few TRBV4-1
CASSYEGRGQPQHF TGTGCCAGCAGTTATGAAGGGAGAGGTCAGCCCCAGCATTTT 14 TRBJ1-5 NA few TRBV6-5
CASSPGQGVLNEQFF TGCGCCAGCAGCCCAGGACAGGGAGTCTTAAATGAGCAGTTCTTC 15 TRBJ2-1 TRBD1 few TRBV5-1
CSARDLTSMNTEAFF TGCAGTGCTAGAGACCTAACATCTATGAACACTGAAGCTTTCTTT 15 TRBJ1-1 NA NA TRBV20-1
CASSWPPGDEKLFF TGTGCCAGCAGCTGGCCTCCGGGGGATGAAAAACTGTTTTTT 14 TRBJ1-4 NA NA TRBV7-9
CASSLEGGGKLFF TGTGCCAGCAGTTTAGAGGGGGGAGGAAAACTGTTTTTT 13 TRBJ1-4 NA NA TRBV27